Given below is one T cell receptor beta chain in context. The data stem from a study of T cells after posttransplantation cyclophosphamide. Sequenced by immunoSEQ multiplex PCR; TCRdb stores in-frame clones only, minus some. The sample includes 13,000 to 15,000 clones, 65% to 85% of them seen just once. This CDR3 is 15 amino acids long. The V gene lost 2 bases and the J gene lost 3 bases, with 14 bases spanning the gap. The V gene's germline CDR1 is SGHRS and CDR2 YFSETQ. The TCR sequence derives from a man aged 50 or older. The sequenced sample consisted of memory CD4+ T cells sorted from PBMCs. The chain has TRBV5-1 and TRBJ1-2; no firm D call. The CDR3: CASSFMWGVDYGYTF. Written as DNA, the CDR3 is TGCGCCAGCAGCTTTATGTGGGGAGTGGACTATGGCTACACCTTC.